This paragraph reports one T cell receptor beta chain. V lost 8 bases, J lost 7 bases, and 8 bases stayed unmatched. This CDR3 is 14 amino acids long. Germline lookup yields CDR1 SNHLY and CDR2 FYNNEI. Enrolment of Seattle patients took place during active infection, and they were followed longitudinally. The data derive from a study of blood T cell repertoires in COVID-19. Study overall: T cells, B-cell-depleted T cells, or PBMCs provided the cDNA or gDNA that served as material.

Sequencing used immunoSEQ multiplex PCR; TCRdb keeps in-frame clones, though not all of them. The sample gives around 100,000 clones, approximately 85% of which show up once; about 6.1% is in the top ten. The rearrangement joins TRBV2 to TRBJ1-5, with TRBD1 identical over 10 bases. The specimen was peripheral blood. The receptor was derived from a woman in her sixties with COVID-19, enrolled during active disease. The CDR3 region is CASRGTGDSQPQHF. CDR3 nucleotide sequence: TGTGCCAGCCGGGGGACAGGGGACTCGCAGCCCCAGCATTTT.